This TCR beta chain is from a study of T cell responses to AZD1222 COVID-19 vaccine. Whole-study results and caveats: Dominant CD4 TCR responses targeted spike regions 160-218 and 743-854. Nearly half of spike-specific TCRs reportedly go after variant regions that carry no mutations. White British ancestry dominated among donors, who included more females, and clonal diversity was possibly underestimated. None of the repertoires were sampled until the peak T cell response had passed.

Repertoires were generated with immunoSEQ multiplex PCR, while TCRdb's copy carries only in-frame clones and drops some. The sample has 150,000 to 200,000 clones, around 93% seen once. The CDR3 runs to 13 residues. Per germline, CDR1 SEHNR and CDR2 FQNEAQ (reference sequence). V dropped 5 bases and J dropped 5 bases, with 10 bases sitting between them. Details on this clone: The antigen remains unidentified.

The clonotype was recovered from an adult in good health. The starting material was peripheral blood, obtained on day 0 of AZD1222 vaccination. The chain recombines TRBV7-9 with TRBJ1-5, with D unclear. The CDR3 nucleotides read TGTGCCAGCAGCCCCGACACTCATCAGCCCCAGCATTTT. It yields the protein CASSPDTHQPQHF.